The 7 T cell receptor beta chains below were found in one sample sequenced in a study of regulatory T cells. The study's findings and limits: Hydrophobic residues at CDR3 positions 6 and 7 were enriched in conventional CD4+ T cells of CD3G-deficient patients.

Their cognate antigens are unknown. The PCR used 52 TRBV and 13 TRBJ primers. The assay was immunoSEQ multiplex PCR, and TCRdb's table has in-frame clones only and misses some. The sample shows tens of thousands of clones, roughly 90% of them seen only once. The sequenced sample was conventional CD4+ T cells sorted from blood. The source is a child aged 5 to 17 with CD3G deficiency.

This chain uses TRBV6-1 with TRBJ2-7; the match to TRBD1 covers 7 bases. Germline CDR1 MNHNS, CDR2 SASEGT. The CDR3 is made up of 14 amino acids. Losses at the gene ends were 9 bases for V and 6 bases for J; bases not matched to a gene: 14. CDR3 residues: CASTSRDRTLEQYF. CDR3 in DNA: TGTGCCAGTACTTCCCGGGACAGAACCCTCGAGCAGTACTTC.

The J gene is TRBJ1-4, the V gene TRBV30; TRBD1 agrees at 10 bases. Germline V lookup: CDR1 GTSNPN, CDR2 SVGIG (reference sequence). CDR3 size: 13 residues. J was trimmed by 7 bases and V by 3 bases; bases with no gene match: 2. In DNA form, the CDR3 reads TGTGCCTGGAGCGGGGACAGGGGTGAAAAACTGTTTTTT. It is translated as CAWSGDRGEKLFF.

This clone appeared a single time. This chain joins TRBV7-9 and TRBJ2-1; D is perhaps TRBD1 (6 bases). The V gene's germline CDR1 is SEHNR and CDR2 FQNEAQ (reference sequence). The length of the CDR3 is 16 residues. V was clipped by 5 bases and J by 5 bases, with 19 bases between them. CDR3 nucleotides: TGTGCCAGCAGCCAAAGAGGGGGTGCAGAGCACAATGAGCAGTTCTTC. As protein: CASSQRGGAEHNEQFF.

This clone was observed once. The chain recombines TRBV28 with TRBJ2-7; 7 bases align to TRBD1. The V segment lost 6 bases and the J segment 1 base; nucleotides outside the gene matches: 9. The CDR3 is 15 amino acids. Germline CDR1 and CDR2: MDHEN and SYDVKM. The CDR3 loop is CASRLGGEKSYEQYF. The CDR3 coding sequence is TGTGCCAGCAGACTAGGGGGCGAGAAATCCTACGAGCAGTACTTC.

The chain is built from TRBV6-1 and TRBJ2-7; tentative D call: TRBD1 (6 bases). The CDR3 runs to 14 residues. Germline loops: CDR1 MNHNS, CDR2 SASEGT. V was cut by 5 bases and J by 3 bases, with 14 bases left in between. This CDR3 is CASSLEQGFYEQYF. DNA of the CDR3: TGTGCCAGCAGTTTGGAACAGGGATTCTACGAGCAGTACTTC.

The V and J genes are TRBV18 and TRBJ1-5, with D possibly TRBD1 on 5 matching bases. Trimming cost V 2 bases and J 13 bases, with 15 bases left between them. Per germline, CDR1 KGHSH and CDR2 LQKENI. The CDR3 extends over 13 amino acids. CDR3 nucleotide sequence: TGTGCCAGCTCACCAGGGGCCGTTGAGCAACAGCATTTT. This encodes CASSPGAVEQQHF.

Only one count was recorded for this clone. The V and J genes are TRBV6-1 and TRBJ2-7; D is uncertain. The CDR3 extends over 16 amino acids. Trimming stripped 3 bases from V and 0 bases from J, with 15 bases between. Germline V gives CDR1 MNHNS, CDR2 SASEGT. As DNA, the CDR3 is TGTGCCAGCAGTGACAACACAATTGGGGTCTCCTACGAGCAGTACTTC. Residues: CASSDNTIGVSYEQYF.